A single sample gave rise to the 6 T cell receptor beta chains below, sequenced in a study of T cell responses to AZD1222 COVID-19 vaccine. TCRdb keeps only in-frame clones here, not all; method: immunoSEQ multiplex PCR. Of some 150,000 clones listed, about nine tenths are singletons. Sequenced material: peripheral blood, taken on day 0 of AZD1222 vaccination. The receptors come from an adult in good health.

The gene calls are TRBV19 and TRBJ2-2, with TRBD2 matching over 8 bases. Looked up from germline, CDR1 is LNHDA and CDR2 is SQIVND (reference sequence). The CDR3 is 16 amino acids. V gave up 2 bases and J gave up 7 bases; unmatched junction bases: 9. The CDR3 DNA reads as TGTGCCAGTAGTATATTCGGGAGGGCCGTGAGCGGGGAGCTGTTTTTT. Translated, it gives CASSIFGRAVSGELFF.

This clone was seen only once. The chain couples TRBV5-1 to TRBJ1-6; possibly TRBD1 for D (5 bases). The CDR3 covers 18 residues. Trimming took 3 bases from V and 7 from J, leaving 23 bases between them. Germline CDR1 SGHRS, CDR2 YFSETQ. The CDR3 sequence is CASSSEIWWGSGNSPLHF. As DNA, the CDR3 is TGCGCCAGCAGCTCCGAAATATGGTGGGGGTCGGGAAATTCACCCCTCCACTTT. The whole variable domain, filled in from reference TRBV5-1 and TRBJ1-6, reads KAGVTQTPRYLIKTRGQQVTLSCSPISGHRSVSWYQQTPGQGLQFLFEYFSETQRNKGNFPGRFSGRQFSNSRSEMNVSTLELGDSALYLCASSSEIWWGSGNSPLHFGNGTRLTVT.

V gene TRBV19 combines with J gene TRBJ1-5, with a weak D call TRBD1 (6 bases). The CDR3 totals 17 residues. The germline V gene encodes CDR1 LNHDA and CDR2 SQIVND (reference sequence). Trimming left V 5 bases short and J 0 bases short, with 17 bases between. The chain's CDR3 is CASSPQATGYSNQPQHF. CDR3 nucleotides: TGTGCCAGTAGTCCACAGGCGACAGGTTATAGCAATCAGCCCCAGCATTTT.

This sequence joins TRBV30 and TRBJ1-1, with unresolved D. Trimming shortened V by 2 bases and J by 0 bases, and 4 bases separated the two germline ends. In germline, CDR1 is GTSNPN, CDR2 SVGIG (reference sequence). The CDR3 is made up of 12 amino acids. As DNA, the CDR3 is TGTGCCTGGAGTACAGTGAACACTGAAGCTTTCTTT. The encoded protein is CAWSTVNTEAFF.

This clone was counted a few times. The chain combines TRBV28 with TRBJ1-2; the match to TRBD1 covers 8 bases. Trimming took 10 bases from V and 4 from J; bases not matched to a gene: 5. The germline V gene encodes CDR1 MDHEN and CDR2 SYDVKM. The length of the CDR3 is 12 residues. The CDR3 loop reads CATRQGSYGYTF. CDR3 in DNA: TGTGCCACAAGACAGGGGAGCTATGGCTACACCTTC.

V and J are TRBV7-2 and TRBJ1-6, with 7 bases that match TRBD1. The CDR3 is 15 amino acids. The V gene end was trimmed by 5 bases and the J gene end by 5 bases; junction bases not matched to a gene: 6. Germline CDR1 and CDR2: SGHTA and FQGNSA. CDR3 region: CASSRRDRDNSPLHF. DNA of the CDR3: TGTGCCAGCAGCCGCAGGGACAGAGATAATTCACCCCTCCACTTT.